This T cell receptor beta chain is from a study of CD8 T cells in Susac syndrome. Random hexamers were used to reverse transcribe 0.5 to 1 ug of RNA. The authors amplified TCR beta CDR3 across 54 Vbeta and 13 Jbeta using immunoSEQ multiplex PCR. Each CDR3 protein gets one entry after TCRdb re-called the immunoSEQ multiplex PCR reads with MiXCR. The sample records tens of thousands of distinct CDR3 sequences, 80% to 95% being singletons. Sequenced input: CD8+ T cells from PBMCs. The clonotype originates from a human donor in good health.

The CDR3 sequence: CASSLEVAYEQYF. DNA for the CDR3: TGCGCCAGCAGCTTGGAAGTGGCTTACGAGCAGTACTTC. The chain carries TRBV5-1 and TRBJ2-7; unclear D gene. CDR1 SGHRS and CDR2 YFSETQ come from the germline V gene. This CDR3 is 13 amino acids long. V lost 0 bases and J 4 bases, leaving 8 bases between the germline ends.